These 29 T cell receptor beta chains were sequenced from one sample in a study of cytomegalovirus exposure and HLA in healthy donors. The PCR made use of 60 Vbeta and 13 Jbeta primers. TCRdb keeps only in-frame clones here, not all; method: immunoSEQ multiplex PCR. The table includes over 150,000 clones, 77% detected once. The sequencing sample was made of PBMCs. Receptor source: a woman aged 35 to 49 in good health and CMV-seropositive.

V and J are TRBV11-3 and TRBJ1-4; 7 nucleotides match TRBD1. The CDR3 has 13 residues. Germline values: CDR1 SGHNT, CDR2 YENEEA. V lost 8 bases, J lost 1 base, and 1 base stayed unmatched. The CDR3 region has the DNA TGTGCCAGCCGGGACAGAACTAATGAAAAACTGTTTTTT. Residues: CASRDRTNEKLFF.

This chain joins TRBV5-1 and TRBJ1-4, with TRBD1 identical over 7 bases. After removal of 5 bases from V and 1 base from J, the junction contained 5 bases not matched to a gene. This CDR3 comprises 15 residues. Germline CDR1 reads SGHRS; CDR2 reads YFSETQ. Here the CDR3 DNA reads TGCGCCAGCAGGTCGCAGGGGGAAACTAATGAAAAACTGTTTTTT. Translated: CASRSQGETNEKLFF.

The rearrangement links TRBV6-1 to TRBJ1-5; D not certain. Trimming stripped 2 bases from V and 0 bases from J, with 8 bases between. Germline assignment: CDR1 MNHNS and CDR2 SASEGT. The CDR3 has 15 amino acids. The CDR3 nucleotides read TGTGCCAGCAGTGAACGAGTCGATAGCAATCAGCCCCAGCATTTT. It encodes CASSERVDSNQPQHF.

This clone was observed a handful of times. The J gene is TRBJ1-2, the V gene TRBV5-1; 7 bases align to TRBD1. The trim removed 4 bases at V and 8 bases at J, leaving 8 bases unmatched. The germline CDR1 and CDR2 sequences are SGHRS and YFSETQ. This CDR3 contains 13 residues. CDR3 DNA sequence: TGCGCCAGCAGCACGACCGGGACAGAGGGCTACACCTTC. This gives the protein CASSTTGTEGYTF.

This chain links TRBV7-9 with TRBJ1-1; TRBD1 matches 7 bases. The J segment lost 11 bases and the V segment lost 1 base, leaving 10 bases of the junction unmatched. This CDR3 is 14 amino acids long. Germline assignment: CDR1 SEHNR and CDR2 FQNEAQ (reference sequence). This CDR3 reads CASSLVGGPGLAFF. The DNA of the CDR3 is TGTGCCAGCAGCTTAGTAGGGGGCCCTGGGCTCGCTTTCTTT. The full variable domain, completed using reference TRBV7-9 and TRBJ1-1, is DTGVSQNPRHKITKRGQNVTFRCDPISEHNRLYWYRQTLGQGPEFLTYFQNEAQLEKSRLLSDRFSAERPKGSFSTLEIQRTEQGDSAMYLCASSLVGGPGLAFFGQGTRLTVV.

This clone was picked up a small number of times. The CDR3 coding sequence is TGTGCCAGCAGTTTATCGAGGGTAGCTGGACAGCCCCAGCATTTT. Protein product: CASSLSRVAGQPQHF. This chain connects TRBV27 to TRBJ1-5; unclear D gene. Germline V gene data show CDR1 as MNHEY and CDR2 as SMNVEV (reference sequence). V was clipped by 0 bases and J by 7 bases, with 13 bases between them. The CDR3 contains 15 residues.

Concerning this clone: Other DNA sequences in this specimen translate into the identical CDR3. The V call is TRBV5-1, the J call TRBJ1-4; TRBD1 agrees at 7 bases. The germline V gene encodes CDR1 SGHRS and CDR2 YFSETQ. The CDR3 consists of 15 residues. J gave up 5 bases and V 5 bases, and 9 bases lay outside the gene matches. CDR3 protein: CASSLRQGTNEKLFF. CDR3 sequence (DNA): TGCGCCAGCAGTCTTCGACAGGGAACGAATGAAAAACTGTTTTTT.

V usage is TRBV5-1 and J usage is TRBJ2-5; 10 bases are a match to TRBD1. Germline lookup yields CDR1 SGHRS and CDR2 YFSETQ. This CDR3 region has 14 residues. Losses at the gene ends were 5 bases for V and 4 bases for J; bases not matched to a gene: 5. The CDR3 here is CASRYRDRGETQYF. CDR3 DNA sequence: TGCGCCAGCAGATACCGGGACAGGGGAGAGACCCAGTACTTC.

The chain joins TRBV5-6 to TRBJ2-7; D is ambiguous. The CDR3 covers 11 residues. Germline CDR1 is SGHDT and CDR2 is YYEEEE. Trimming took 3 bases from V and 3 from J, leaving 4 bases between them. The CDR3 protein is CASSSYYEQYF. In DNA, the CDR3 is TGTGCCAGCAGCTCTTACTACGAGCAGTACTTC.

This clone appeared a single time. The CDR3 DNA follows: TGTGCCTGGACTCGGGATTCACGCACCGGGGAGCTGTTTTTT. Its translation: CAWTRDSRTGELFF. J is TRBJ2-2 and V is TRBV30; a possible D gene is TRBD2 (5 bases). Germline CDR1 and CDR2: GTSNPN and SVGIG (reference sequence). This CDR3 is 14 amino acids long. V lost 4 bases, J lost 4 bases, and 13 bases lay in between.

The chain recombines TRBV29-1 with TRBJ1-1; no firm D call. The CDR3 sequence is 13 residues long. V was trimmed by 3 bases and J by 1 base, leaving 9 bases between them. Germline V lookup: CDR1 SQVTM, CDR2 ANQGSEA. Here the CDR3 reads CSVEVPRNTEAFF. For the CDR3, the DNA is TGCAGCGTTGAGGTCCCCAGGAACACTGAAGCTTTCTTT. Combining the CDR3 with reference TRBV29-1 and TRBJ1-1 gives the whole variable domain SAVISQKPSRDICQRGTSLTIQCQVDSQVTMMFWYRQQPGQSLTLIATANQGSEATYESGFVIDKFPISRPNLTFSTLTVSNMSPEDSSIYLCSVEVPRNTEAFFGQGTRLTVV.

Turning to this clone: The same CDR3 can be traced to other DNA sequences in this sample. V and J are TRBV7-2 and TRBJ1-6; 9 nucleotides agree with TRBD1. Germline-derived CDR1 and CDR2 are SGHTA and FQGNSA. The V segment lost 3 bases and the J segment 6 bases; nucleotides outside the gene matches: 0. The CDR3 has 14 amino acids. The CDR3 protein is CASSLDRGNSPLHF. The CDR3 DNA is TGTGCCAGCAGCTTGGACAGGGGTAATTCACCCCTCCACTTT. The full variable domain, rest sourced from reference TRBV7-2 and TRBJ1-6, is GAGVSQSPSNKVTEKGKDVELRCDPISGHTALYWYRQSLGQGLEFLIYFQGNSAPDKSGLPSDRFSAERTGGSVSTLTIQRTQQEDSAVYLCASSLDRGNSPLHFGNGTRLTVT.

CDR3 nucleotide sequence: TGTGCCACCTCGGACAGGGGTCGGACCGGGGAGCTGTTTTTT. Translated: CATSDRGRTGELFF. The chain links TRBV19 to TRBJ2-2, with 9 bases identical to TRBD1. Trimming took 10 bases from V and 5 from J; bases not matched to a gene: 8. This CDR3 is 14 amino acids long. CDR1 and CDR2 (germline): LNHDA, SQIVND (reference sequence).

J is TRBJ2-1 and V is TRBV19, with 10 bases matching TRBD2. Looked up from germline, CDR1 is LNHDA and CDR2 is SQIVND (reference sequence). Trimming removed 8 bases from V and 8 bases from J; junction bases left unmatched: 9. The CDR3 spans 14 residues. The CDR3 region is CASGGLAGVYEQFF. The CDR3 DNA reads TGTGCCAGTGGAGGGCTAGCGGGAGTTTATGAGCAGTTCTTC.

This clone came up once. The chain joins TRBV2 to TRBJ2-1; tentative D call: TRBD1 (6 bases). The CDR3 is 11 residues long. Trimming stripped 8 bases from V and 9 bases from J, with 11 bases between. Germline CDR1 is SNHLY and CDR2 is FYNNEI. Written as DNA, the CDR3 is TGTGCCAGCTTACAGGGCCGTGAGCAGTTCTTC. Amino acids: CASLQGREQFF.

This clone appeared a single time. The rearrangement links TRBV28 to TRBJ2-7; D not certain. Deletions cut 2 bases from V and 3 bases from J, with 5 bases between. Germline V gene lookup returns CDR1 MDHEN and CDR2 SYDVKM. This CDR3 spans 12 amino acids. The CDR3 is CASSLQNYEQYF. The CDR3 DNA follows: TGTGCCAGCAGTTTACAGAACTACGAGCAGTACTTC.

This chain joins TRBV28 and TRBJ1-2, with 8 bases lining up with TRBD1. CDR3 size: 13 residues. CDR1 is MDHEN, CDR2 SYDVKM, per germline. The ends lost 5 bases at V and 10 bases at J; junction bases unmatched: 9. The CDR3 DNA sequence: TGTGCCAGCAGTGGACCCCAGGGGGCGGACTACACCTTC. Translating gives CASSGPQGADYTF.

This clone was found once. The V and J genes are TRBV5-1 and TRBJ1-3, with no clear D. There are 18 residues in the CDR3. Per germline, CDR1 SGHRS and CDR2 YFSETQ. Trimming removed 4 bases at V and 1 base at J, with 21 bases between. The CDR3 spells CASSHLGGPVYSGNTIYF. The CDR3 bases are TGCGCCAGCAGCCATCTCGGAGGACCGGTATATTCTGGAAACACCATATATTTT.

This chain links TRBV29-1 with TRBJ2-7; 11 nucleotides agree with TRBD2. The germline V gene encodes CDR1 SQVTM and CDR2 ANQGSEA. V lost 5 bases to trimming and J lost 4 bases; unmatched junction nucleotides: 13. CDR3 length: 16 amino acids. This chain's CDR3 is CSVNTFTSGSIYEQYF. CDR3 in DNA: TGCAGCGTTAACACTTTCACTAGCGGGAGTATTTACGAGCAGTACTTC.

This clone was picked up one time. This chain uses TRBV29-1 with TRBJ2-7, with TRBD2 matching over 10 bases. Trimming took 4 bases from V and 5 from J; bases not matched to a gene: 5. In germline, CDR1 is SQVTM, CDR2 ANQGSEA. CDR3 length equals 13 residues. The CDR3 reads CSVASGGVDEQYF. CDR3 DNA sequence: TGCAGCGTTGCTAGCGGGGGAGTAGACGAGCAGTACTTC.

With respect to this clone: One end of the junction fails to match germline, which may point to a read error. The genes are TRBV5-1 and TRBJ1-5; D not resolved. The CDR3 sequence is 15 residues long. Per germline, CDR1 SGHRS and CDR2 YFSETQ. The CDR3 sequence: CASSFFPNSNQPRHF. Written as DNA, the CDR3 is TGCGCCAGCAGCTTTTTTCCTAATAGCAATCAGCCCCGGCATTTT. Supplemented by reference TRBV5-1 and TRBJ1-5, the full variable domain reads KAGVTQTPRYLIKTRGQQVTLSCSPISGHRSVSWYQQTPGQGLQFLFEYFSETQRNKGNFPGRFSGRQFSNSRSEMNVSTLELGDSALYLCASSFFPNSNQPRHFGDGTRLSIL.

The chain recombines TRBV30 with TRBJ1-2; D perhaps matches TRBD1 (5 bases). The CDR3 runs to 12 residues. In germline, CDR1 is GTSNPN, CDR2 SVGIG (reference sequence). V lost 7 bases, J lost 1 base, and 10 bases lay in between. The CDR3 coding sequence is TGTGCCTATAGGGGAAATAACTATGGCTACACCTTC. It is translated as CAYRGNNYGYTF.

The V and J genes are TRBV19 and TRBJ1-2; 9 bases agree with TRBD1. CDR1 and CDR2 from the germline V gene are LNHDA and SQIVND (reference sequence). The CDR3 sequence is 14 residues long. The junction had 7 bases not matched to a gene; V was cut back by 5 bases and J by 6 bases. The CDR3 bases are TGTGCCAGTAGTGGGCCCGGACAGGGGAATGGCTACACCTTC. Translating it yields CASSGPGQGNGYTF.

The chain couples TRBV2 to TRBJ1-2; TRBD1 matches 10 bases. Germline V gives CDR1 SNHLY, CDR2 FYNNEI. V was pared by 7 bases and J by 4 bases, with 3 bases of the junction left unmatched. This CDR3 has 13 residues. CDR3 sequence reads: CASNGQGVYGYTF. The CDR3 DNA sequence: TGTGCCAGCAACGGACAGGGGGTCTATGGCTACACCTTC.

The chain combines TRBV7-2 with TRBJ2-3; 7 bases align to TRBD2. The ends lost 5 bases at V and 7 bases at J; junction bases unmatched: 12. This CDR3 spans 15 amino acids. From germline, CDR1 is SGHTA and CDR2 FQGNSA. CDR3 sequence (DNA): TGTGCCAGCAGCACGGGGAGCGGGGTGTGGAATACGCAGTATTTT. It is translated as CASSTGSGVWNTQYF.

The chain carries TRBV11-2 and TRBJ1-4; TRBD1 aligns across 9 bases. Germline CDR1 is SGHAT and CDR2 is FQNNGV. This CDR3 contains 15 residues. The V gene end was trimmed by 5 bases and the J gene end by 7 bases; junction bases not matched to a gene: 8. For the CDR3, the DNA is TGTGCCAGCAGCGTCCTGGGACAGGGTCCTGAAAAACTGTTTTTT. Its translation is CASSVLGQGPEKLFF. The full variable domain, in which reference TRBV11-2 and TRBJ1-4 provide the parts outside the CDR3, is EAGVAQSPRYKIIEKRQSVAFWCNPISGHATLYWYQQILGQGPKLLIQFQNNGVVDDSQLPKDRFSAERLKGVDSTLKIQPAKLEDSAVYLCASSVLGQGPEKLFFGSGTQLSVL.

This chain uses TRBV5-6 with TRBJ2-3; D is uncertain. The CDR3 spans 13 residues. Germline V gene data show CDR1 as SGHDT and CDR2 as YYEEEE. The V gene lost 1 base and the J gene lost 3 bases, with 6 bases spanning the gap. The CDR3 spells CASSLLQTDTQYF. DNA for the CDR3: TGTGCCAGCAGCTTGTTACAGACAGATACGCAGTATTTT. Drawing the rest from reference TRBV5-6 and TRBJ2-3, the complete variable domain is DAGVTQSPTHLIKTRGQQVTLRCSPKSGHDTVSWYQQALGQGPQFIFQYYEEEERQRGNFPDRFSGHQFPNYSSELNVNALLLGDSALYLCASSLLQTDTQYFGPGTRLTVL.

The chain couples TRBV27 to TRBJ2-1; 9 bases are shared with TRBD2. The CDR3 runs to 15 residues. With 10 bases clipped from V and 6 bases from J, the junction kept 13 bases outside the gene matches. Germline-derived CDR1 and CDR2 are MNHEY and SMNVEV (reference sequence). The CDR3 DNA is TGTGCCACCGTCTCCGGGACTAGCACCTTCAATGAGCAGTTCTTC. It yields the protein CATVSGTSTFNEQFF.

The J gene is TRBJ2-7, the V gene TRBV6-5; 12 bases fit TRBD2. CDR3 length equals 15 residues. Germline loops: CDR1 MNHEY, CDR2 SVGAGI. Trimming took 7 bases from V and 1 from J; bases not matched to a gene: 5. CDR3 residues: CASTGLAGGSYEQYF. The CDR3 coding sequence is TGTGCCAGCACCGGTCTAGCGGGAGGGTCCTACGAGCAGTACTTC.